This TCR beta chain was recovered during a study of OX40 agonist ivuxolimab in advanced cancers. Study-wide background: Partial responses were achieved by three patients: one hepatocellular carcinoma, two cutaneous melanoma.

Patients with a history of autoimmune disease or on systemic immunosuppression were excluded. This table comes from immunoSEQ multiplex PCR, and its TCRdb copy is limited to in-frame clones, with some not included. Among 63,000 or so clones listed, almost 90% were seen once. The material sequenced was CD4+ or CD8+ T cells sorted from blood, taken in a trial of the OX40 agonist ivuxolimab. This sequence originates from an adult with an advanced solid tumor such as melanoma, head and neck, liver or kidney cancer.

The CDR3 DNA is TGTGCCAGCAGTTCGACGGGATTTGGCAATCAGCCCCAGCATTTT. This sequence encodes CASSSTGFGNQPQHF. J is TRBJ1-5 and V is TRBV6-5, with D unclear. The V end lost 4 bases, the J end lost 2 bases, and 12 bases lay between the germline ends. The CDR3 sequence is 15 residues long. Looked up from germline, CDR1 is MNHEY and CDR2 is SVGAGI.